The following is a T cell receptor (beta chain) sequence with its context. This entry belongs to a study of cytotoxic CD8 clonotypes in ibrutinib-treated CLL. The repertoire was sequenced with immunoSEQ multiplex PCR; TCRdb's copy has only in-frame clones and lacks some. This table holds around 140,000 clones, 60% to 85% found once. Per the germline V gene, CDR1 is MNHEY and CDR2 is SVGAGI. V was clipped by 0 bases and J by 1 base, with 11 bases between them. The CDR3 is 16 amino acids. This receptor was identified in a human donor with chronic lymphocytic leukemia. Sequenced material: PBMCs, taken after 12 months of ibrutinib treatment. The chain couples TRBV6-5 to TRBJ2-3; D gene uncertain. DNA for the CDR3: TGTGCCAGCAGTTACTCTCTACTCCTGGGCACAGATACGCAGTATTTT. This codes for CASSYSLLLGTDTQYF.